Listed below are T cell receptor beta chains from one sample, sequenced in a study of blood T cell repertoires in COVID-19. Sequenced by immunoSEQ multiplex PCR; TCRdb stores in-frame clones only, minus some. The sample consists of 300,000 to 400,000 clones, roughly 85% of them appearing once. The sequencing input was peripheral blood. Receptors originate from a human donor in a cohort sampled during active COVID-19. Both conserved end residues are part of each CDR3. A D gene is named only where the DNA matches it firmly. Expanded clones are given a class, and other clones once, few, many or no size at all.

>.|TRBJ1-4|TRBV7-9|.
CASSLDRMNEKLFF
TGTGCCAGCAGCTTAGACAGGATGAATGAAAAACTGTTTTTT
>.|TRBJ1-4|TRBV5-1|.
CASSFGEKLFF
TGCGCCAGCAGCTTCGGTGAAAAACTGTTTTTT
>.|TRBJ2-1|TRBV20-1|.
CSASTGGSSHNEQFF
TGCAGTGCTAGTACGGGGGGCTCTTCCCACAATGAGCAGTTCTTC
>.|TRBJ1-1|TRBV6-5|TRBD1
CASSTRQGEAFF
TGTGCCAGCAGTACACGACAGGGGGAAGCTTTCTTT
>.|TRBJ2-1|TRBV7-6|TRBD1
CASSLRGHGTKGNEQFF
TGTGCCAGCAGCCTAAGGGGGCACGGGACGAAAGGGAATGAGCAGTTCTTC
>.|TRBJ1-2|TRBV29-1|TRBD1
CSVGGRGQVRANYGYTF
TGCAGCGTTGGAGGTAGGGGACAGGTTCGAGCCAACTATGGCTACACCTTC
>.|TRBJ1-1|TRBV27|.
CASRAGLMNTEAFF
TGTGCCAGCAGAGCGGGACTGATGAACACTGAAGCTTTCTTT
>few|TRBJ2-4|TRBV7-8|.
CASSLATDTHIAKNIQYF
TGTGCCAGCAGCTTAGCGACAGACACACACATAGCCAAAAACATTCAGTACTTC
>.|TRBJ1-1|TRBV7-9|.
CASMGQGYTEAFF
TGTGCCAGCATGGGGCAGGGGTACACTGAAGCTTTCTTT
>.|TRBJ2-5|TRBV20-1|.
CSAFPEETQYF
TGCAGTGCTTTTCCGGAGGAGACCCAGTACTTC
>.|TRBJ2-7|TRBV27|TRBD1
CASSTGQGAYEQYF
TGTGCCAGCAGTACCGGACAGGGGGCCTACGAGCAGTACTTC
>once|TRBJ1-4|TRBV11-2|.
CASSLRRQVGEKLFF
TGTGCCAGCAGCCTCCGCAGACAGGTGGGGGAAAAACTGTTTTTT
>.|TRBJ1-4|TRBV3-1/TRBV3-2|.
CASSQVIGGLEKLFF
TGTGCCAGCAGCCAAGTGATAGGAGGGTTGGAAAAACTGTTTTTT
>.|TRBJ1-2|TRBV27|.
CASSLMSGFDYTF
TGTGCCAGCAGTTTAATGTCGGGGTTTGACTACACCTTC
>.|TRBJ1-2|TRBV5-1|.
CASSFAGNYGYTF
TGCGCCAGCAGCTTTGCGGGAAACTATGGCTACACCTTC
>.|TRBJ2-7|TRBV18|.
CASSPQGNSYEQYF
TGTGCCAGCTCACCTCAGGGTAACTCCTACGAGCAGTACTTC
>.|TRBJ2-7|TRBV19|TRBD1
CASSARDRPYEQYF
TGTGCCAGTAGTGCCCGGGACAGACCCTACGAGCAGTACTTC
>.|TRBJ2-1|TRBV19|.
CASTNEQFF
TGTGCCAGTACAAATGAGCAGTTCTTC
>.|TRBJ1-3|TRBV6-5|.
CASSPLAFSGNTIYF
TGTGCCAGCAGTCCCCTTGCGTTCTCTGGAAACACCATATATTTT
>.|TRBJ1-5|TRBV12-3/TRBV12-4|.
CASSFSGNQPQHF
TGTGCCAGCAGTTTTTCAGGGAATCAGCCCCAGCATTTT
>.|TRBJ1-5|TRBV9|.
CASSVRGDSNQPQHF
TGTGCCAGCAGCGTGCGGGGGGATAGCAATCAGCCCCAGCATTTT
>.|TRBJ2-7|TRBV6-5|TRBD1
CASRTGQGNYEQYF
TGTGCCAGTCGTACGGGACAGGGGAACTACGAGCAGTACTTC
>.|TRBJ1-2|TRBV18|.
CASSLGRAGDYGYTF
TGTGCCAGCTCACTAGGTCGGGCAGGGGACTATGGCTACACCTTC
>.|TRBJ2-6|TRBV12-3/TRBV12-4|.
CASGASGANVLTF
TGTGCCAGCGGGGCCTCTGGGGCCAACGTCCTGACTTTC
>few|TRBJ2-7|TRBV3-1/TRBV3-2|TRBD1
CASSPGQGAQEQYF
TGTGCCAGCAGCCCGGGACAGGGGGCTCAGGAGCAGTACTTC
>.|TRBJ2-7|TRBV12-5|.
CASGFGVEQYF
TGTGCTAGTGGTTTCGGGGTAGAGCAGTACTTC
>.|TRBJ2-7|TRBV5-1|.
CASSSAPGISSYEQYF
TGCGCCAGCAGCAGCGCCCCAGGGATAAGCTCCTACGAGCAGTACTTC
>.|TRBJ1-2|TRBV6-5|TRBD1
CASRPGGGSYGYTF
TGTGCCAGCAGACCAGGGGGAGGCTCTTATGGCTACACCTTC
>once|TRBJ1-1|TRBV2|TRBD1
CASSDRRYGTGVAEAFF
TGTGCCAGCAGTGATAGGCGGTACGGGACAGGGGTCGCTGAAGCTTTCTTT
>.|TRBJ2-7|TRBV6-6|.
CASSYIGQGSEQYF
TGTGCCAGCAGTTATATCGGGCAGGGGAGCGAGCAGTACTTC
>.|TRBJ2-3|TRBV5-4|.
CASSLAGYTQYF
TGTGCCAGCAGCTTGGCAGGGTACACGCAGTATTTT
>.|TRBJ2-6|TRBV19|.
CASSVGSFSGANVLTF
TGTGCCAGTTCCGTGGGCTCTTTCTCTGGGGCCAACGTCCTGACTTTC